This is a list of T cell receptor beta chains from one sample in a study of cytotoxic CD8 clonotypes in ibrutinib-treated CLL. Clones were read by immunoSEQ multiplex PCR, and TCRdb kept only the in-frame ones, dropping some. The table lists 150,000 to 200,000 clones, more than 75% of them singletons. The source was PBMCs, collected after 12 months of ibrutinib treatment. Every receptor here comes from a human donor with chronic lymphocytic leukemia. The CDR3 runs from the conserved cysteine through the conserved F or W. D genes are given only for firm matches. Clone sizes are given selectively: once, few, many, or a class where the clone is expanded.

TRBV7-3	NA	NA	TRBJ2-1	TGTGCCAGCAGCTCGGACAGTTCCGGTGAGCAGTTCTTC	CASSSDSSGEQFF
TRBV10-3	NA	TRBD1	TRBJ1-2	TGTGCCATCGCAACAGGGGAGACTAACTATGGCTACACCTTC	CAIATGETNYGYTF
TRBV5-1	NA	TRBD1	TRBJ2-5	TGCGCCAGCAGCTCCGGGACAGGGGTTGAGACCCAGTACTTC	CASSSGTGVETQYF
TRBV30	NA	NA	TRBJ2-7	TGTGCCTGGAGAAGTTTAATATCCTACGAGCAGTACTTC	CAWRSLISYEQYF
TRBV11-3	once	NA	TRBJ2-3	TGTGCCAGCAGCTTCGGGGGAAGCACAGATACGCAGTATTTT	CASSFGGSTDTQYF
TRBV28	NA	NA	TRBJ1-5	TGTGCCAGCAGTTCTCCGCGCCAGAGGGGGATAGATCAGCCCCAGCATTTT	CASSSPRQRGIDQPQHF
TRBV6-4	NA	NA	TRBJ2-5	TGTGCCAGCAGTGACTCCAGGCACTCCCAAGAGACCCAGTACTTC	CASSDSRHSQETQYF
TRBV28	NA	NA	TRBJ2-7	TGTGCCAGCAGTACGCAGCTGTACGAGCAGTACTTC	CASSTQLYEQYF
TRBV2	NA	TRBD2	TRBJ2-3	TGTGCCAGCACCACCCAAGCGGGGGGGCTTGTAGATACGCAGTATTTT	CASTTQAGGLVDTQYF
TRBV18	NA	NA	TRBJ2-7	TGTGCCAGCTCACCACTCGAGGGAGCAGGCGAGCAGTACTTC	CASSPLEGAGEQYF
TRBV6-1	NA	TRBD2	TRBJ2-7	TGTGCCTGCGGGAGGGGGGGCACCTCCTACGAGCAGTACTTC	CACGRGGTSYEQYF
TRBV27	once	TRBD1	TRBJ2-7	TGTGCCAGCAGTTTACGGCGGGGACAGGGAAAAGAGCAGTACTTC	CASSLRRGQGKEQYF
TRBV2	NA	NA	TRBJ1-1	TGTGCCAGCAGGAAGCAAACTACAGGGCTCCCTGAAGCTTTCTTT	CASRKQTTGLPEAFF
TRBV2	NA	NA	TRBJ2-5	TGTGCCAGCAGTGACCCCTCGGCCCAGTACTTC	CASSDPSAQYF
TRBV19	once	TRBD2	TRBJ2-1	TGTGCCAGTACTATAGCGGGAGGGTACAATGAGCAGTTCTTC	CASTIAGGYNEQFF
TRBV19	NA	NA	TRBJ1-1	TGTGCCAGTAGTATCGGGGGCAGCACTGAAGCTTTCTTT	CASSIGGSTEAFF
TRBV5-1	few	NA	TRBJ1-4	TGCGCCAGCAGCCCGGCCCAAGGGGAAAAACTGTTTTTT	CASSPAQGEKLFF
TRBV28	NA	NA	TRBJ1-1	TGTGCCAGCAGTCCTCCGGGACCCTCAAAGTGGGCTTTCTTT	CASSPPGPSKWAFF
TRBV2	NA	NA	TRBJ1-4	TGTGCCAGCAGCCGCCCCACAGGGTACGTTGAAAAACTGTTTTTT	CASSRPTGYVEKLFF
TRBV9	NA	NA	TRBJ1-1	TGTGCCAGCAGCGTCGGCAGCCTAAACACTGAAGCTTTCTTT	CASSVGSLNTEAFF
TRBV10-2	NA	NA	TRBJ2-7	TGCGCCAGCAGTGAGTTCTACGAGCAGTACTTC	CASSEFYEQYF
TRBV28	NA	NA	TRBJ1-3	TGTGCCAGCAGGCCACAGGGCATCTCTGGAAACACCATATATTTT	CASRPQGISGNTIYF
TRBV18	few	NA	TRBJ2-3	TGTGCCAGCTCACCTCCCGGAGATACGCAGTATTTT	CASSPPGDTQYF
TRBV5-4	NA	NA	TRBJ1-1	TGTGCCAGCAGCTTGGCGCCGACGGTGAACACTGAAGCTTTCTTT	CASSLAPTVNTEAFF
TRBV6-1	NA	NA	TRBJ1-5	TGTGCCATCGGGGGGAAAGGAGGCAATCAGCCCCAGCATTTT	CAIGGKGGNQPQHF
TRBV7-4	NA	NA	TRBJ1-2	TGTGCCAGCAGTCTACAACACGGGACCTATGGCTACACCTTC	CASSLQHGTYGYTF
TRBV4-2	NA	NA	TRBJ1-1	TGTGCCAGCAGCCAAGTCCTAATCAGGTCAGGGGACACTGAAGCTTTCTTT	CASSQVLIRSGDTEAFF
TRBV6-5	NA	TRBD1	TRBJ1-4	TGTGCCAGCAAGAACAGGGGGCTAACTAATGAAAAACTGTTTTTT	CASKNRGLTNEKLFF
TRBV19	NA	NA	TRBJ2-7	TGTGCCAGTAGTATAACCCGGGACACCTCCTACGAGCAGTACTTC	CASSITRDTSYEQYF
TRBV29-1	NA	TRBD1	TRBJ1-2	TGCAGCGTTGATAGGGCCGGGGGACAGGGGTATGGCTACACCTTC	CSVDRAGGQGYGYTF
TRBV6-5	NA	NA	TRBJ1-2	TGTGCCAGCGGCGTTTGGACAGAAGCTAACTATGGCTACACCTTC	CASGVWTEANYGYTF
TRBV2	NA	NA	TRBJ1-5	TGTGCCAGCAGTCCGGGGGCGCAGGACCAGCCCCAGCATTTT	CASSPGAQDQPQHF
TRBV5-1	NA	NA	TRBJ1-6	TGCGCCAGCAGCCAAGGTGGGAATTCACCCCTCCACTTT	CASSQGGNSPLHF
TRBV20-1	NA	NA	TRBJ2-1	TGCAGTGCTAGACCATCGGGTGAGCAGTTCTTC	CSARPSGEQFF
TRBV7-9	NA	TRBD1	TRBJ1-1	TGTGCCAGCAGCCCAGGGGGGGGGACTGAAGCTTTCTTT	CASSPGGGTEAFF
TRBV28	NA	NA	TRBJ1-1	TGTGCCAGCAAGACCCCGGGAGCCATGAACACTGAAGCTTTCTTT	CASKTPGAMNTEAFF
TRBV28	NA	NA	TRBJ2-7	TGTGCCAGCAGTATCCCCTCGGCTGGGGGGCTTCGGTCCGAGCAGTACTTC	CASSIPSAGGLRSEQYF
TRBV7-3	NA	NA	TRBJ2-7	TGTGCCAGCAGCTTACAGGCGGGCGAGCAGTACTTC	CASSLQAGEQYF
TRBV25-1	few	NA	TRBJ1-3	TGTGCCAGCAGTGAGCAGGGTCACACCATATATTTT	CASSEQGHTIYF
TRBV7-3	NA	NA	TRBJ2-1	TGTGCCAGCAGCTTAAGCGGGGATGAGCAGTTCTTC	CASSLSGDEQFF
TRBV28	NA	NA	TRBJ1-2	TGTGCCAGCACCCTAGGGCAATATGGCTACACCTTC	CASTLGQYGYTF
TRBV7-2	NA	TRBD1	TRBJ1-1	TGTGCCAGCAGCTTTGACAGGGGTGGGTTGTTCTTT	CASSFDRGGLFF
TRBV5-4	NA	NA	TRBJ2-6	TGTGCCAGCAGCTTAAGAGGGGCTGGGGCCAACGTCCTGACTTTC	CASSLRGAGANVLTF
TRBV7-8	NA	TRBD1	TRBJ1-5	TGTGCCAGCCGTACCGGTGGGACAGGGGCTGAGGGGGCCAATCAGCCCCAGCATTTT	CASRTGGTGAEGANQPQHF
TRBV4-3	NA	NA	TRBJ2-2	TGCGCCAGCAGCCAAGATCGTTACTCCTACACCGGGGAGCTGTTTTTT	CASSQDRYSYTGELFF
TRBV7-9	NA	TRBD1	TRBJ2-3	TGTGCCAGCAGCGGGGACAGGTTCCCCCTCACAGATACGCAGTATTTT	CASSGDRFPLTDTQYF
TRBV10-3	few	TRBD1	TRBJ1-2	TGTGCCACGTCAAGGACAGGAGCTAACTATGGCTACACCTTC	CATSRTGANYGYTF
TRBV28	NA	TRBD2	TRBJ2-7	TGTGCCAGTTTTACCGGGACTAGCGGGAGGCACTCCTACGAGCAGTACTTC	CASFTGTSGRHSYEQYF
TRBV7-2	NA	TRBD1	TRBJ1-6	TGTGCCAGCGGACAGGGTTTAATCCCCAATTCACCCCTCCACTTT	CASGQGLIPNSPLHF
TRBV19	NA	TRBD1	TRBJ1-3	TGTGCCAGTAGCCGGCAGGGGACAGTCTCTGGAAACACCATATATTTT	CASSRQGTVSGNTIYF
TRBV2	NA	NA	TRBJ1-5	TGTGCCAGCAGTGCGGGGACGAATCAGCCCCAGCATTTT	CASSAGTNQPQHF
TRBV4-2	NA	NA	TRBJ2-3	TGTGCCAGCAGCCCGGGGGTGGCAGATACGCAGTATTTT	CASSPGVADTQYF
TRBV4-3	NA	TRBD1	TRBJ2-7	TGCGCCAGCAGCCAAGATATCGACAGGGTTTCGTCCGAGCAGTACTTC	CASSQDIDRVSSEQYF
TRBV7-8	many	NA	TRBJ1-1	TGTGCCAGCAGCCATCGGGCCTCGAGTGAAGCTTTCTTT	CASSHRASSEAFF
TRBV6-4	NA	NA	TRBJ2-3	TGTGCCAGCAGTGAAGTCGGAGATACGCAGTATTTT	CASSEVGDTQYF
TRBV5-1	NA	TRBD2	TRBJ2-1	TGCGCCAGCAGCTTGTCCCCGCAGCGGGGGGGCTGGGAGCAGTTCTTC	CASSLSPQRGGWEQFF
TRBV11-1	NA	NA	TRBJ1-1	TGTGCCAGCAGCTTAACCAGTGAAGCTTTCTTT	CASSLTSEAFF
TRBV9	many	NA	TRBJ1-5	TGTGCCAGCAGCGCCGGAGTCGAGATCGGTCAGCCCCAGCATTTT	CASSAGVEIGQPQHF